The 25 T cell receptor beta chains given below trace back to one sample, sequenced in a study of blood T cell repertoires in COVID-19. Here immunoSEQ multiplex PCR was the method, and the copy in TCRdb shows in-frame clones only, minus some. The sample has some 73,000 clones, less than 90% seen once. Sequencing was carried out using peripheral blood. These receptors came from an elderly man with COVID-19, enrolled during active disease.

The chain joins TRBV4-1 to TRBJ1-4; D is possibly TRBD1 (5 bases). Trimming shortened V by 2 bases and J by 2 bases, and 21 bases separated the two germline ends. The CDR3 is made up of 19 amino acids. Looked up from germline, CDR1 is MGHRA and CDR2 is YSYEKL. The CDR3 spells CASSQQGPQGGTTNEKLFF. CDR3 DNA sequence: TGCGCCAGCAGCCAACAGGGCCCTCAGGGTGGAACGACTAATGAAAAACTGTTTTTT.

The chain links TRBV9 to TRBJ2-1; the match to TRBD2 covers 10 bases. CDR1 and CDR2 (germline): SGDLS, YYNGEE. The CDR3 is 15 residues long. The V gene end was trimmed by 4 bases and the J gene end by 1 base; junction bases not matched to a gene: 2. The CDR3 DNA reads as TGTGCCAGCAGCATTAGCGGGAGGTCCTACAATGAGCAGTTCTTC. Translation: CASSISGRSYNEQFF.

The rearrangement uses TRBV4-1 and TRBJ2-1; D is undetermined. This CDR3 comprises 13 residues. Looked up from germline, CDR1 is MGHRA and CDR2 is YSYEKL. Trimming took off 0 bases at V and 8 bases at J, with 8 bases between the two ends. CDR3 loop: CASSQDDTHEQFF. CDR3 DNA sequence: TGCGCCAGCAGCCAAGATGATACTCATGAGCAGTTCTTC.

The chain is built from TRBV5-4 and TRBJ1-2, with 7 nucleotides matching TRBD1. The CDR3 has 15 residues. Unmatched junction bases numbered 9, after V lost 3 bases and J lost 4 bases. Germline assignment: CDR1 SGHNT and CDR2 YYREEE (reference sequence). CDR3 bases: TGTGCCAGCAGCTCGGGGGGGACAGAGCTCTATGGCTACACCTTC. Translating gives CASSSGGTELYGYTF.

This clone came up a few times. CDR3 sequence (DNA): TGTGCCAGCAGCTTACGACAGGGGGGGAGCACTGAAGCTTTCTTT. Translation gives CASSLRQGGSTEAFF. This rearrangement joins TRBV11-2 to TRBJ1-1; TRBD1 matches 9 bases. This CDR3 region has 15 residues. V shed 2 bases, J shed 4 bases, and the junction held 5 bases outside the gene matches. The germline CDR1 and CDR2 sequences are SGHAT and FQNNGV.

The CDR3 loop is CASRGLGQGTDTQYF. The CDR3 DNA reads TGTGCCAGCAGAGGGTTGGGACAGGGGACAGATACGCAGTATTTT. The V and J genes are TRBV6-5 and TRBJ2-3; TRBD1 matches at 10 bases. In germline, CDR1 is MNHEY, CDR2 SVGAGI. The CDR3 has 15 amino acids. Trimming cost V 6 bases and J 3 bases; bases outside gene matches: 6.

The V and J genes are TRBV28 and TRBJ2-7; no definite D call. CDR1 is MDHEN and CDR2 is SYDVKM in the germline V gene. The CDR3 runs 11 residues. Trimming left V 3 bases short and J 6 bases short, with 6 bases between. CDR3 coding DNA: TGTGCCAGCAGTTTGACGGGCGAGCAGTACTTC. Its protein product is CASSLTGEQYF.

V is TRBV6-2 or TRBV6-3 and J is TRBJ1-5, with a weak D call TRBD1 (5 bases). Between the trimmed V and J ends, which lost 2 bases and 3 bases, there was a span of 11 bases. CDR3 length equals 15 residues. Germline-derived CDR1 and CDR2 are MNHEY and SVGEGT. The CDR3 sequence: CASSYGQGSNQPQHF. The CDR3 bases are TGTGCCAGCAGTTACGGGCAGGGTTCCAATCAGCCCCAGCATTTT.

For the CDR3, the DNA is TGTGCCAGCAGTTACCCTATAAGCGGGGGAACCGGGGAGCTGTTTTTT. As protein: CASSYPISGGTGELFF. The chain combines TRBV6-2 or TRBV6-3 with TRBJ2-2; 8 nucleotides match TRBD2. After removal of 2 bases from V and 5 bases from J, the junction contained 7 bases not matched to a gene. Germline CDR1 reads MNHEY; CDR2 reads SVGEGT. This CDR3 spans 16 amino acids.

The rearrangement joins TRBV5-1 to TRBJ1-1; TRBD1 aligns across 8 bases. With V trimmed by 4 bases and J by 4 bases, 6 bases remained unmatched. CDR1 SGHRS and CDR2 YFSETQ come from the germline V gene. This CDR3 comprises 14 residues. Written as DNA, the CDR3 is TGCGCCAGCAGCGGAAACAGGGGGGGCACTGAAGCTTTCTTT. The encoded protein is CASSGNRGGTEAFF.

V and J are TRBV7-2 and TRBJ2-2; D perhaps matches TRBD2 (5 bases). V lost 8 bases, J lost 7 bases, and 17 bases lay in between. The CDR3 covers 14 residues. CDR1 is SGHTA, CDR2 FQGNSA, per germline. CDR3: CASSDRLGSGELFF. DNA of the CDR3: TGTGCCAGCTCAGATAGATTGGGGAGCGGGGAGCTGTTTTTT.

This clone came up once. The gene calls are TRBV11-2 and TRBJ2-3, with 7 bases matching TRBD1. The CDR3 has 15 amino acids. V lost 5 bases to trimming and J lost 2 bases; unmatched junction nucleotides: 7. Germline CDR1 is SGHAT and CDR2 is FQNNGV. As DNA, the CDR3 is TGTGCCAGCAGCCTCGAGGGGGCCGCCACAGATACGCAGTATTTT. Translated, it gives CASSLEGAATDTQYF.

The V and J genes are TRBV20-1 and TRBJ1-4; tentative D call: TRBD1 (5 bases). The CDR3 contains 14 residues. Germline CDR1 is DFQATT and CDR2 is SNEGSKA (reference sequence). Trimming pared 3 bases from V and 6 bases from J, leaving 14 bases between. CDR3 DNA sequence: TGCAGTGCTAGTCCGATGGGGCCCGATGAAAAACTGTTTTTT. Translated, it gives CSASPMGPDEKLFF.

The V and J genes are TRBV3-1 (or the pseudogene TRBV3-2) and TRBJ1-1; the D gene is possibly TRBD1 (6 bases). The CDR3 extends over 14 amino acids. Trimming took off 3 bases at V and 0 bases at J, with 8 bases between the two ends. CDR1 LGHDT and CDR2 YNNKEL come from the germline V gene (reference sequence). Here the CDR3 reads CASSHRGLNTEAFF. The CDR3, as DNA: TGTGCCAGCAGCCACAGGGGATTGAACACTGAAGCTTTCTTT.

The V gene is TRBV27, the J gene TRBJ1-2, with D perhaps TRBD1 (6 bases). The CDR3 is 17 amino acids. Looked up from germline, CDR1 is MNHEY and CDR2 is SMNVEV (reference sequence). V was cut by 1 base and J by 5 bases, with 20 bases left in between. The DNA of the CDR3 is TGTGCCAGCAGTTTATACGGCAGCCCCTCAGGGGTTTATGGCTACACCTTC. Its translation: CASSLYGSPSGVYGYTF.

The J gene is TRBJ1-2, the V gene TRBV12-5, with TRBD1 matching over 7 bases. CDR3 length: 14 amino acids. J lost 4 bases, V lost 0 bases, and 2 bases had no gene match. Germline CDR1 reads LGHNT; CDR2 reads FRNRAP. DNA of the CDR3: TGTGCTAGTGGTTTGGTCGACAGGGCCTATGGCTACACCTTC. Translated, it gives CASGLVDRAYGYTF.

This clone was found a few times. This chain uses TRBV6-5 with TRBJ1-2, with TRBD1 identical over 7 bases. The CDR3 is made up of 14 amino acids. Trimming took 10 bases from V and 4 from J; bases not matched to a gene: 12. Germline lookup yields CDR1 MNHEY and CDR2 SVGAGI. Here the CDR3 DNA reads TGTGCCACCACGAGGACAGGAATGGGCTATGGCTACACCTTC. Translated, it gives CATTRTGMGYGYTF.

The chain joins TRBV5-1 to TRBJ2-5; 8 bases are shared with TRBD2. V lost 4 bases and J lost 4; bases outside the gene matches: 6. The CDR3 loop spans 14 amino acids. Germline V gene lookup returns CDR1 SGHRS and CDR2 YFSETQ. The CDR3: CASSRRRGGETQYF. CDR3 nucleotides: TGCGCCAGCAGCCGGCGACGGGGGGGAGAGACCCAGTACTTC.

The V gene is TRBV6-5, the J gene TRBJ1-4, with 8 nucleotides matching TRBD1. This CDR3 has 14 residues. After removal of 6 bases from V and 7 bases from J, the junction contained 7 bases not matched to a gene. From germline, CDR1 is MNHEY and CDR2 SVGAGI. DNA of the CDR3: TGTGCCAGCAGGCCGCGGACAGGGAGTGAAAAACTGTTTTTT. The encoded protein is CASRPRTGSEKLFF.

The rearrangement joins TRBV21-1 to TRBJ2-1; the DNA was not used to check the table's D call, TRBD2. TRBV21-1 is recorded as a pseudogene. The CDR3 length is 22 residues. CDR3 in amino acids: CASSNDARDRRTSGGVNNEQFF. The CDR3 coding sequence is TGTGCCAGCAGCAACGACGCCCGGGACAGGCGGACTAGCGGGGGGGTAAACAATGAGCAGTTCTTC.

The chain carries TRBV5-1 and TRBJ1-1, with D possibly TRBD1 on 5 matching bases. This CDR3 has 14 residues. Germline V lookup: CDR1 SGHRS, CDR2 YFSETQ. V was shortened by 4 bases and J by 0 bases, with 10 bases between the two germline ends. CDR3 nucleotide sequence: TGCGCCAGCAGCCTAGACAGCCTGAACACTGAAGCTTTCTTT. It translates to CASSLDSLNTEAFF. The full variable domain, with the rest looked up from reference TRBV5-1 and TRBJ1-1, is KAGVTQTPRYLIKTRGQQVTLSCSPISGHRSVSWYQQTPGQGLQFLFEYFSETQRNKGNFPGRFSGRQFSNSRSEMNVSTLELGDSALYLCASSLDSLNTEAFFGQGTRLTVV.

The V call is TRBV5-1, the J call TRBJ2-7, with 8 bases matching TRBD1. There are 15 residues in the CDR3. From germline, CDR1 is SGHRS and CDR2 YFSETQ. With 3 bases clipped from V and 3 bases from J, the junction kept 8 bases outside the gene matches. This CDR3 is CASSYRTGSDYEQYF. In nucleotides, the CDR3 is TGCGCCAGCAGCTATCGGACAGGGTCGGACTACGAGCAGTACTTC.

The rearrangement joins TRBV6-4 to TRBJ1-5, with 7 bases fitting TRBD1. The length of the CDR3 is 16 residues. CDR1 is MRHNA, CDR2 SNTAGT, per germline. V was clipped by 2 bases and J by 4 bases; unmatched bases: 8. The CDR3 region has the DNA TGTGCCAGCAGTGACCTCCGGGACAGAACTAATCAGCCCCAGCATTTT. Amino acid sequence: CASSDLRDRTNQPQHF.

The rearrangement joins TRBV28 to TRBJ1-5; TRBD1 matches at 10 bases. The CDR3 totals 16 residues. Germline V gene data show CDR1 as MDHEN and CDR2 as SYDVKM. The junction had 7 bases not matched to a gene; V was cut back by 5 bases and J by 3 bases. CDR3: CASSPTTGGLNQPQHF. The CDR3 DNA reads TGTGCCAGCAGTCCTACGACAGGGGGCCTCAATCAGCCCCAGCATTTT.

This chain uses TRBV4-1 with TRBJ1-4; D remains unclear. Germline values: CDR1 MGHRA, CDR2 YSYEKL. The CDR3 runs 14 residues. Deletions cut 1 base from V and 10 bases from J, with 13 bases between. In nucleotides, the CDR3 is TGCGCCAGCAGCCAAGGGGCCTCGATCGCAAAACTGTTTTTT. This encodes CASSQGASIAKLFF.